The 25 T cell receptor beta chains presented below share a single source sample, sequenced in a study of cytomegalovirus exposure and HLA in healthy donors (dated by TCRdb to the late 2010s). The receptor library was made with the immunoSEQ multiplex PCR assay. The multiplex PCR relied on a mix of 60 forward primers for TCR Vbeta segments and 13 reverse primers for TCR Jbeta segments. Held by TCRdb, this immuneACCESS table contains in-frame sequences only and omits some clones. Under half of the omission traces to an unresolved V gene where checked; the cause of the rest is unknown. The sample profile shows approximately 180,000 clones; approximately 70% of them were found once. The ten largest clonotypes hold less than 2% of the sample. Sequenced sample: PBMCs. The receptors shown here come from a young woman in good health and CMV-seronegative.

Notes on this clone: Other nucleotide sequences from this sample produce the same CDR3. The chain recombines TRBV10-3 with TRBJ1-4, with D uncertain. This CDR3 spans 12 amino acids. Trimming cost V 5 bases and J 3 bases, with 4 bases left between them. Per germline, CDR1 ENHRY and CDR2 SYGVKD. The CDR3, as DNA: TGTGCCATCAGTTATGCTAATGAAAAACTGTTTTTT. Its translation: CAISYANEKLFF.

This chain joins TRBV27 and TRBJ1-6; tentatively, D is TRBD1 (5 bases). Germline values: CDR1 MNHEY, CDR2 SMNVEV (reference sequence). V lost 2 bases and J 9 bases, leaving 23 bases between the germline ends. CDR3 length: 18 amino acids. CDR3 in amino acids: CASSLIPPMRSRGSPLHF. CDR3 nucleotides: TGTGCCAGCAGTTTAATCCCCCCCATGCGGAGTAGGGGTTCACCCCTCCACTTT.

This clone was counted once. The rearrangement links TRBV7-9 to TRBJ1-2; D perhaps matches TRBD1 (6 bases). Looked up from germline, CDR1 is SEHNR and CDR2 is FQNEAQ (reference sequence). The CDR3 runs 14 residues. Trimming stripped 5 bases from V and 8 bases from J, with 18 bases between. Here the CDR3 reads CASSPGGQGVGYTF. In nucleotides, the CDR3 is TGTGCCAGCAGCCCGGGGGGCCAGGGCGTGGGCTACACCTTC. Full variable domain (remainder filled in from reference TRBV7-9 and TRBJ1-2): DTGVSQNPRHKITKRGQNVTFRCDPISEHNRLYWYRQTLGQGPEFLTYFQNEAQLEKSRLLSDRFSAERPKGSFSTLEIQRTEQGDSAMYLCASSPGGQGVGYTFGSGTRLTVV.

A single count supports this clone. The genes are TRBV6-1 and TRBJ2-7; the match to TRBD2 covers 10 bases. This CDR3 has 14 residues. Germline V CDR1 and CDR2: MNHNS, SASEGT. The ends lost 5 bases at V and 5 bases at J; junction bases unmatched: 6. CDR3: CASSPGLARDEQYF. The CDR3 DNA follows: TGTGCCAGCAGTCCGGGACTAGCGAGAGACGAGCAGTACTTC.

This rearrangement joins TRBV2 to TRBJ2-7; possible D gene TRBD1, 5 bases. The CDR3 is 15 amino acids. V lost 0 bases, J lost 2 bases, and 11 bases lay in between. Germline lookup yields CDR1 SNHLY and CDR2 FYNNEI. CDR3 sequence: CASSEAQGVPYEQYF. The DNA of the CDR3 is TGTGCCAGCAGTGAAGCACAAGGGGTTCCCTACGAGCAGTACTTC.

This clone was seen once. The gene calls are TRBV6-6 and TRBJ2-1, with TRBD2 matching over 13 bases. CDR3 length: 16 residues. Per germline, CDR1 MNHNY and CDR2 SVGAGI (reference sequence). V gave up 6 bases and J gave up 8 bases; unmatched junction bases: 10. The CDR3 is CASSPLAGGPFDEQFF. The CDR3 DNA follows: TGTGCCAGCAGCCCACTAGCGGGGGGGCCTTTCGATGAGCAGTTCTTC.

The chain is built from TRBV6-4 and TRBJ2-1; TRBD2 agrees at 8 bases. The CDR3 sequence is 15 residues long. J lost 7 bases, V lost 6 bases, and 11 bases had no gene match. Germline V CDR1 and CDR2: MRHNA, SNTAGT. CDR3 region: CASSGGAGANNEQFF. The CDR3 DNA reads TGTGCCAGCAGCGGAGGAGCGGGGGCTAATAATGAGCAGTTCTTC.

The CDR3 DNA reads TGTGCCAGCAGTTACACAAGGACAGGTTCTAACTATGGCTACACCTTC. Its protein product is CASSYTRTGSNYGYTF. The chain couples TRBV6-5 to TRBJ1-2; 7 nucleotides align to TRBD1. Germline V gene sequence: CDR1 MNHEY, CDR2 SVGAGI. This CDR3 has 16 residues. V lost 2 bases, J lost 0 bases, and 6 bases stayed unmatched.

CDR3 DNA: TGCGCCAGCAGCCCGGACTGGCAGGTTCCCAGCGAGCAGTACTTC. It is translated as CASSPDWQVPSEQYF. The chain couples TRBV5-1 to TRBJ2-7; D may be TRBD2 (5 bases). CDR3 size: 15 residues. The germline V gene encodes CDR1 SGHRS and CDR2 YFSETQ. The germline V and J ends were trimmed by 4 bases and 6 bases, with 20 bases remaining between them.

CDR3 coding DNA: TGTGCCAGCAGTGACGGTCGGGACAGGGGACCCGGCTACACCTTC. Protein: CASSDGRDRGPGYTF. The genes are TRBV6-4 and TRBJ1-2, with TRBD1 matching 10 bases. V gave up 2 bases and J gave up 8 bases; unmatched junction bases: 8. This CDR3 region has 15 residues. CDR1 and CDR2 (germline): MRHNA, SNTAGT.

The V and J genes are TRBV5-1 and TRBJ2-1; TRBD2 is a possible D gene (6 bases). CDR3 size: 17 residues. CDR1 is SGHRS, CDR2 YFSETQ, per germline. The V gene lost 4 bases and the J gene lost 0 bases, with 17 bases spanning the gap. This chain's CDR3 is CASSPRLEMSSYNEQFF. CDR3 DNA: TGCGCCAGCAGCCCAAGACTAGAAATGAGCTCCTACAATGAGCAGTTCTTC.

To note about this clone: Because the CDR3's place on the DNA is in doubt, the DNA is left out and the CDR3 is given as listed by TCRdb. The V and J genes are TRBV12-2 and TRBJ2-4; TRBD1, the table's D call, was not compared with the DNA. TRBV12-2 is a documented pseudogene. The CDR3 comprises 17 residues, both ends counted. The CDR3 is CASRLVVGQGAKNIQYF.

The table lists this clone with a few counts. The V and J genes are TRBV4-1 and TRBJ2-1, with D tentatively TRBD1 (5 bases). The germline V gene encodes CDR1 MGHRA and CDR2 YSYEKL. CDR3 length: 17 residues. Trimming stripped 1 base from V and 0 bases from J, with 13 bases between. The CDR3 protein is CASSQVDMGLSYNEQFF. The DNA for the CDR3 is TGCGCCAGCAGCCAAGTGGACATGGGCCTCTCCTACAATGAGCAGTTCTTC.

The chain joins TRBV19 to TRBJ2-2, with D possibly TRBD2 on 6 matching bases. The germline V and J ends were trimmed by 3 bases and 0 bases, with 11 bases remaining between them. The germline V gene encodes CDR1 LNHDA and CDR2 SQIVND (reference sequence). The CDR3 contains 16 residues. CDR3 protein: CASSIQLASNTGELFF. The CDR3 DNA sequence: TGTGCCAGTAGTATCCAACTAGCTTCGAACACCGGGGAGCTGTTTTTT.

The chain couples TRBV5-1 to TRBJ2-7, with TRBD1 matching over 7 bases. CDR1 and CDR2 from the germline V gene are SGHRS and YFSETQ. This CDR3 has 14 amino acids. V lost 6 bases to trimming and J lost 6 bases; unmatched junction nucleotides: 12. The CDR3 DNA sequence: TGCGCCAGCAACTCCGGGACAGCGCCATCCGAGCAGTACTTC. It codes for CASNSGTAPSEQYF.

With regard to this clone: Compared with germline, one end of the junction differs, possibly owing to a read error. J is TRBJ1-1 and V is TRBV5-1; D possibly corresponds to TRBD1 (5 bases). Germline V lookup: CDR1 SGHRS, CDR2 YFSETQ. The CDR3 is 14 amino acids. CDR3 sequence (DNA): TGCGCCAGCAGCACGACAGTAGGACGAGCTGAGGCTTTCTTT. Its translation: CASSTTVGRAEAFF.

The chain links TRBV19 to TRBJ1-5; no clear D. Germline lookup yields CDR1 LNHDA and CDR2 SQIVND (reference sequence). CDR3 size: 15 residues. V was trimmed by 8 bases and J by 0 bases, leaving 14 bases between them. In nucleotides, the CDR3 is TGTGCCAGTGATTATGGTGTGAGTAGCAATCAGCCCCAGCATTTT. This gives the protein CASDYGVSSNQPQHF.

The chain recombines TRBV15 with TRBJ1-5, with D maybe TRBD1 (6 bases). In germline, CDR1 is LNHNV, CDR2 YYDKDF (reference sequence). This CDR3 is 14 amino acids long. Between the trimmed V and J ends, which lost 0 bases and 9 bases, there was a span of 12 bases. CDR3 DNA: TGTGCCACCAGCAGAGACAGGGGTGATCCGCCCCAGCATTTT. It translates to CATSRDRGDPPQHF. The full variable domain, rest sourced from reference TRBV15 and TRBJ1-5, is DAMVIQNPRYQVTQFGKPVTLSCSQTLNHNVMYWYQQKSSQAPKLLFHYYDKDFNNEADTPDNFQSRRPNTSFCFLDIRSPGLGDTAMYLCATSRDRGDPPQHFGDGTRLSIL.

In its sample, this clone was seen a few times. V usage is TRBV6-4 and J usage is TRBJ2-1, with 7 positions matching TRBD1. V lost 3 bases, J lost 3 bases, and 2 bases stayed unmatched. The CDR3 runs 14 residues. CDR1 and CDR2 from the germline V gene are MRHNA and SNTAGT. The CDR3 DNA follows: TGTGCCAGCAGTGAAGGGGACAGCTACAATGAGCAGTTCTTC. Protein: CASSEGDSYNEQFF.

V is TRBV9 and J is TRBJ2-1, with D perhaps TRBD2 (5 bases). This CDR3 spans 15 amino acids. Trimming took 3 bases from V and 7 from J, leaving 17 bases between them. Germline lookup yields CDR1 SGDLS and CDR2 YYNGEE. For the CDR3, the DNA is TGTGCCAGCAGCGCGTACATTGCGGGTGGGAATGAGCAGTTCTTC. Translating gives CASSAYIAGGNEQFF.

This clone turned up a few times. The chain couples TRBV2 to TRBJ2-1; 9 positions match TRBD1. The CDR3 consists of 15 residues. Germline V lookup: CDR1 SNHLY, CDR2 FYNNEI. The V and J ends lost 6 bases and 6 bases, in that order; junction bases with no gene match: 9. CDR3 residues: CASRKKETGGNEQFF. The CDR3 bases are TGTGCCAGCAGAAAGAAGGAGACAGGGGGCAATGAGCAGTTCTTC.

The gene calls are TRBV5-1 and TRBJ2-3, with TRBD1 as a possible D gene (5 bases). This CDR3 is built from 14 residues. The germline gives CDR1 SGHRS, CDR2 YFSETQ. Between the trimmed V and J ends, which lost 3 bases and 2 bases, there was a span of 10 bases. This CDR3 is CASSSKGNTDTQYF. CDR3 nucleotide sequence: TGCGCCAGCAGCTCCAAGGGGAACACAGATACGCAGTATTTT. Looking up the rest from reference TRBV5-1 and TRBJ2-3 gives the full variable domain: KAGVTQTPRYLIKTRGQQVTLSCSPISGHRSVSWYQQTPGQGLQFLFEYFSETQRNKGNFPGRFSGRQFSNSRSEMNVSTLELGDSALYLCASSSKGNTDTQYFGPGTRLTVL.

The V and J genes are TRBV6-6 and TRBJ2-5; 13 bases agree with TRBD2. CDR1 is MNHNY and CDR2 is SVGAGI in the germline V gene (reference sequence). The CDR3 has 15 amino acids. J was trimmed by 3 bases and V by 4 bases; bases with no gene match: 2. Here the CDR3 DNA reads TGTGCCAGCAGTTTTGGGACTAGCGGGGAAGAGACCCAGTACTTC. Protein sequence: CASSFGTSGEETQYF.

The CDR3 DNA is TGTGCCAGTGGACAGGTTTACGAGCAGTACTTC. Encoded protein: CASGQVYEQYF. The chain carries TRBV28 and TRBJ2-7; 7 bases are a match to TRBD1. Germline loops: CDR1 MDHEN, CDR2 SYDVKM. The CDR3 extends over 11 amino acids. J gave up 4 bases and V 9 bases, and 3 bases lay outside the gene matches.

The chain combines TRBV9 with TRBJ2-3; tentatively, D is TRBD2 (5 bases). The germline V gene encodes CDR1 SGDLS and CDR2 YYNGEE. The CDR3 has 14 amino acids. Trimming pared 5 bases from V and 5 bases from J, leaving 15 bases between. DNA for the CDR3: TGTGCCAGCAGTCGCCTGACGGGGAGAGATACGCAGTATTTT. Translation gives CASSRLTGRDTQYF.